Listed below are T cell receptor beta chains from one sample, sequenced in a study of tissue T cells after allogeneic stem cell transplantation. Repertoires were generated with immunoSEQ multiplex PCR, while TCRdb's copy carries only in-frame clones and drops some. The sample lists about 26,000 clones; about 90% were seen once. The specimen was blood, collected before transplantation. These receptors were obtained from a male donor aged 60 or over who later had graft-versus-host disease after an allogeneic stem cell transplant. Each CDR3 is given with its conserved first and last residue. Each record gives: clone size, V gene, J gene, D gene, CDR3 protein, CDR3 DNA. The D gene is left open where the match is weak. Only some rows state a clone size, as once, few, many or a class for expanded clones.

>NA|TRBV4-1|TRBJ2-7|TRBD2
CAPSRHSGGTTYEQYF
TGCGCCCCCAGCCGACATAGCGGGGGGACCACCTACGAGCAGTACTTC
>NA|TRBV30|TRBJ1-5|NA
CAWSLRGRGRDQPQHF
TGTGCCTGGAGTCTACGGGGCCGGGGGCGAGATCAGCCCCAGCATTTT
>NA|TRBV6-5|TRBJ1-4|NA
CASRDDIEKLFF
TGTGCCAGCAGAGACGATATAGAAAAACTGTTTTTT
>NA|TRBV7-6|TRBJ1-5|NA
CASSLESSSNQPQHF
TGTGCCAGCAGCTTAGAATCAAGTAGCAATCAGCCCCAGCATTTT
>NA|TRBV6-6|TRBJ2-1|NA
CASSYDGGRNEQFF
TGTGCCAGCAGTTACGACGGGGGCAGGAATGAGCAGTTCTTC
>once|TRBV4-2|TRBJ2-7|TRBD2
CASSQSGAPEQYF
TGTGCCAGCAGCCAAAGCGGGGCTCCCGAGCAGTACTTC
>NA|TRBV5-1|TRBJ1-1|TRBD1
CASSSQGVARGIHTEAFF
TGCGCCAGCAGCAGCCAGGGGGTGGCCAGAGGGATACACACTGAAGCTTTCTTT
>NA|TRBV28|TRBJ2-5|TRBD2
CASSGTILQETQYF
TGTGCCAGCAGTGGGACTATACTACAAGAGACCCAGTACTTC
>NA|TRBV2|TRBJ2-2|NA
CASSVGNTGELFF
TGTGCCAGCAGTGTAGGGAACACCGGGGAGCTGTTTTTT
>NA|TRBV6-4|TRBJ2-2|NA
CASRLGSNTGELFF
TGTGCCAGCAGGCTAGGGTCGAACACCGGGGAGCTGTTTTTT
>NA|TRBV7-3|TRBJ2-3|TRBD2
CASSLGGSGTDTQYF
TGTGCCAGCAGCTTGGGCGGGAGTGGGACAGATACGCAGTATTTT
>NA|TRBV5-1|TRBJ2-3|NA
CASSLAGSSSTDTQYF
TGCGCCAGCAGCTTGGCCGGGTCATCTAGCACAGATACGCAGTATTTT
>once|TRBV6-1|TRBJ1-2|NA
CASSEGIGTNYGYTF
TGTGCCAGCAGTGAAGGTATCGGAACTAACTATGGCTACACCTTC
>NA|TRBV28|TRBJ2-1|TRBD2
CASSLFAGGSYNEQFF
TGTGCCAGCAGTTTATTCGCGGGAGGGTCCTACAATGAGCAGTTCTTC
>few|TRBV9|TRBJ2-3|TRBD2
CASSPQLAGSGHTQYF
TGTGCCAGCAGCCCCCAACTAGCGGGATCTGGGCATACGCAGTATTTT
>NA|TRBV19|TRBJ2-5|NA
CASSPQALYQETQYF
TGTGCCAGTAGCCCCCAAGCGCTATACCAAGAGACCCAGTACTTC
>NA|TRBV6-2/TRBV6-3|TRBJ2-7|TRBD2
CASSLAGTYEQYF
TGTGCCAGCAGTCTAGCGGGAACCTACGAGCAGTACTTC
>NA|TRBV11-1|TRBJ2-5|NA
CASSSITGTPQETQYF
TGTGCCAGCAGCTCGATAACCGGGACGCCGCAAGAGACCCAGTACTTC